This T cell receptor (beta chain) was captured in a study of shared T cell receptors in the human thymus listed by TCRdb under 2021. As for the study more broadly: The study investigated the way shared, self-reactive T-cell receptor alpha chains are produced in the human thymus.

The CDR3 holds 18 amino acids from the cysteine to the phenylalanine. CDR3 DNA is the only sequence kept; it has 54 bases, read in frame from the first base. V is trimmed back by 4 bases and J by 6 bases, and the junction contains 19 bases that no gene match accounts for. CDR1 is given as SGDLS and CDR2 as YYNGEE, both from the germline V gene. Of note for this clone: The specificity of this receptor is unknown. No base quality information exists; no much larger clone differs at one position.

The library was made by the immunoSEQ multiplex PCR assay. TCRdb took over this immuneACCESS table, retaining in-frame rearrangements with V and J assigned. Such tables are incomplete; in checked studies, under half of the missing clones stem from an unresolved V gene, and the remainder is unexplained. The sample table records 720,000 or so clones; roughly 88% of these occur just once. More than 0.01% of the sample lies in the top ten. These same data were also listed under a study on human thymus T cells. As the second study states: Immunologically healthy infants undergoing open corrective cardiac surgery for congenital heart defects in Finland were used as donors. Thymus tissue was obtained as surgical resects removed during corrective cardiac surgery. Both the thymic and the peripheral blood repertoires appeared to show biased V and J gene segment usage. Highly overlapping thymic TCR repertoires among unrelated individuals were reported in the related research. The study described the TCR alpha and beta repertoires in about eight infant thymus samples and a handful of matching peripheral blood samples. Donor ages ranging from about 7 to 244 days were recorded, and a handful of male and two female infants were included in the cohort. After being mechanically released from the tissue, thymocytes were kept at -70 degrees C in pellets of about 8.5-32 million cells. A QIAsymphony instrument was used to extract genomic DNA from the frozen cell pellets. Using the immunoSEQ multiplex PCR assay, the TCRB and TCRAD loci were amplified from a standardized quantity of quality-controlled genomic DNA. The amplicons spanned the V(D)J region and were long enough to cover the CDR3 and allow V and J genes to be identified. Through the commercial immunoSEQ service, the amplicons were sequenced on an Illumina platform. Primer bias and sequencing errors were corrected using previously described methods, and TCRAD and TCRB definitions followed the IMGT database. immunoSEQ Analyzer 3.0 and VDJTools were used for repertoire analysis, which covered basic statistics, V/J segment usage, diversity estimates, rarefaction and pairwise overlap. Chao1, ChaoE, Efron-Thisted, Shannon and inverse Simpson indices were used to estimate diversity, which was also estimated on datasets down-sampled to the smallest sample. Repertoire overlap was determined by strict matching of CDR3 nucleotide sequence, V gene and J gene, and Jaccard-based multidimensional scaling clustering was applied. Thymus samples yielded on average about 810,000 unique TCRB clonotypes, compared with 75,000 to 100,000 from blood samples.

The sample was thymocytes. The chain couples TRBV9 to TRBJ2-1; 7 bases in the middle match TRBD1. This receptor was obtained from a girl under three years old with a congenital heart defect. Donor details come from another sample of the same person, matched by shared clones. The CDR3 here reads CASSTQWTGRGLINEQFF. The base sequence is TGTGCCAGCAGCACCCAGTGGACAGGTCGAGGATTAATCAATGAGCAGTTCTTC.